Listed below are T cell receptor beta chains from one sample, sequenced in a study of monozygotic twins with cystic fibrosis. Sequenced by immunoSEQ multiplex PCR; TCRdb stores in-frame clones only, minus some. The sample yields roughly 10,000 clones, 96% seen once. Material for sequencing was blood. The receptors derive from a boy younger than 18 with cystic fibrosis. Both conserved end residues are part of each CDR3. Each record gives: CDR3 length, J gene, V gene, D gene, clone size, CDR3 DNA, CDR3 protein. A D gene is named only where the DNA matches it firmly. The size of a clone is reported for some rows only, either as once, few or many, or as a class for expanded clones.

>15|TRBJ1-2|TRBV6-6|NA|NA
TGTGCCAGCAGCCTATCCGGACAGACCATCTATGGCTACACCTTC
CASSLSGQTIYGYTF
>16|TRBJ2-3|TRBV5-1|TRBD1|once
TGCGCCAGCAGCCCACGCCTCGCGACAGGGCCAGATACGCAGTATTTT
CASSPRLATGPDTQYF
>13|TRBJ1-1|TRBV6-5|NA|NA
TGTGCCAGCAGTTACGTGGGGGCAGCTGAAGCTTTCTTT
CASSYVGAAEAFF
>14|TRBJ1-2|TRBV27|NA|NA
TGTGCCAGCAAATCCCCCGAAGGGTTATGGGGCTACACCTTC
CASKSPEGLWGYTF
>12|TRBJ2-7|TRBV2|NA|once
TGTGCCAGCAGCGGGAGCTCCTACGAGCAGTACTTC
CASSGSSYEQYF
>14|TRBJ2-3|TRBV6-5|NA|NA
TGTGCCAGCGCTCGAACGAGGCGCACAGATACGCAGTATTTT
CASARTRRTDTQYF
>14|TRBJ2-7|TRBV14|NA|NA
TGTGCCAGCAGCCCCCGGCTAGCGCTACACGAGCAGTACTTC
CASSPRLALHEQYF
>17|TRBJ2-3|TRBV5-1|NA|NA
TGCGCCAGCAGCACGGGTTCCGGGTTGGGGCACACAGATACGCAGTATTTT
CASSTGSGLGHTDTQYF
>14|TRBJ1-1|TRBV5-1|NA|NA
TGCGCCAGCAGCTTGTGGGAGGGGGGCACTGAAGCTTTCTTT
CASSLWEGGTEAFF
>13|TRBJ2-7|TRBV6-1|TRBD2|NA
TGTGCCAGCAGTTCGGGGGGAAGATACGAGCAGTACTTC
CASSSGGRYEQYF
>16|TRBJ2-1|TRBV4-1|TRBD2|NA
TGCGCCAGCAGCCAAGATGGGGGACTAGGAAGGAATGAGCAGTTCTTC
CASSQDGGLGRNEQFF
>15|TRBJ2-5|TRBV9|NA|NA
TGTGCCAGCAGCGTAGATGGGGGCCGTTATGAGACCCAGTACTTC
CASSVDGGRYETQYF
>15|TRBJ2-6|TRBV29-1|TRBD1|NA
TGCAGCGCCTCGGATACAGGGGAGGGGGCCAACGTCCTGACTTTC
CSASDTGEGANVLTF
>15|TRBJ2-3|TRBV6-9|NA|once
TGTGCCAGCGGCTATTTAGCGGTGAGCACAGATACGCAGTATTTT
CASGYLAVSTDTQYF
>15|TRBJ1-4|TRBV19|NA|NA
TGTGCCAGTGGCGCCACCCCGGGGCGGGGTGAAAAACTGTTTTTT
CASGATPGRGEKLFF
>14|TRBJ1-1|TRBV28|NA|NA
TGTGCCAGCACCATACAAGGGGCGAACACTGAAGCTTTCTTT
CASTIQGANTEAFF
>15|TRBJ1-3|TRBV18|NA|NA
TGTGCCAGCTCACATGGGCAGGGCTCTGGAAACACCATATATTTT
CASSHGQGSGNTIYF
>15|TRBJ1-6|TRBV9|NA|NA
TGTGCCAGCAGCGTGGCAGGACGCTATAATTCACCCCTCCACTTT
CASSVAGRYNSPLHF
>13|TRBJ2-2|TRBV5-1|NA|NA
TGCGCCAGCGGCCCTCGTGAGGCCGGGGAGCTGTTTTTT
CASGPREAGELFF
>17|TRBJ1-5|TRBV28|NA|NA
TGTGCCACCACTTACACAGATTCCATCTTACCCAATCAGCCCCAGCATTTT
CATTYTDSILPNQPQHF
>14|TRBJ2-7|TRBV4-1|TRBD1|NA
TGCGCCAGCAGCCAAAAGACAGGGTTCCACGAGCAGTACTTC
CASSQKTGFHEQYF
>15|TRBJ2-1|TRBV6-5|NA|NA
TGTGCCAGCAGCACTCGTCAGGGTCCCTACAATGAGCAGTTCTTC
CASSTRQGPYNEQFF
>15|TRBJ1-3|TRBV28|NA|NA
TGTGCCAGCAGTTTACCCAGGGTCCAAGGAAACACCATATATTTT
CASSLPRVQGNTIYF
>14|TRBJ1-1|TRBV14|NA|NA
TGTGCCAGCAGCCAAGCGGGGTTTGGGGGTGAAGCTTTCTTT
CASSQAGFGGEAFF
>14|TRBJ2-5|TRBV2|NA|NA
TGTGCCAGCAGGCCCCGGGGGGCCTTGGAGACCCAGTACTTC
CASRPRGALETQYF
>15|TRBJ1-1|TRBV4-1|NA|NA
TGCGCCAGCAGCCAGGTCGGGACCCTGAACACTGAAGCTTTCTTT
CASSQVGTLNTEAFF
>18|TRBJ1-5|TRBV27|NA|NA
TGTGCCAGCAGTTTCAGGTTTCAGACTGCTAATAGCAATCAGCCCCAGCATTTT
CASSFRFQTANSNQPQHF
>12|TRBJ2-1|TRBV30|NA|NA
TGTGCCTGGAGTGAGGTAGGGGGGGCCCCGTTCTTC
CAWSEVGGAPFF